This T cell receptor (beta chain) was identified in a study of tumor T cells in aggressive B-cell lymphoma. CDR3 length: 16 amino acids. Germline CDR1 and CDR2: SGHRS and YFSETQ. V was pared by 0 bases and J by 3 bases, with 13 bases between. Some clones are missing from TCRdb's copy, which holds only in-frame ones; the method was immunoSEQ multiplex PCR. The table includes a few thousand clones, roughly 87% detected once. The sequence was obtained from an adult with diffuse large B cell lymphoma. The sample was tumor tissue. The V gene is TRBV5-1, the J gene TRBJ2-1; D is uncertain. The CDR3 protein is CASSLGSGIVYNEQFF. CDR3 coding DNA: TGCGCCAGCAGCTTGGGTTCAGGAATCGTCTACAATGAGCAGTTCTTC. Full variable domain (rest looked up from reference TRBV5-1 and TRBJ2-1): KAGVTQTPRYLIKTRGQQVTLSCSPISGHRSVSWYQQTPGQGLQFLFEYFSETQRNKGNFPGRFSGRQFSNSRSEMNVSTLELGDSALYLCASSLGSGIVYNEQFFGPGTRLTVL.